One and the same sample provided the 20 T cell receptor beta chains below, sequenced in a study of Ad26.COV2.S vaccination and SARS-CoV-2 variants. The data were produced by immunoSEQ multiplex PCR, yet TCRdb's version contains in-frame clones alone and is incomplete. This table holds roughly 700,000 clones, more than 80% found once. Treatment described: about 20 received Ad26.COV2.S at low or high dose, single or two shots; five or six received placebo; per-sample allocation not given. All samples were drawn on day 63, counting from the first vaccine or placebo injection. The sample in question was peripheral blood, obtained in a trial of Ad26.COV2.S vaccine versus placebo. The receptors were gathered from a person aged 18-60 years who received the Ad26.COV2.S COVID-19 vaccine or a placebo.

The J gene is TRBJ1-5, the V gene TRBV2; no definite D call. The length of the CDR3 is 13 residues. Germline-derived CDR1 and CDR2 are SNHLY and FYNNEI. Trimming took 4 bases from V and 5 from J, leaving 9 bases between them. This CDR3 is CASSVVFHQPQHF. The CDR3 DNA reads as TGTGCCAGCAGTGTTGTCTTTCATCAGCCCCAGCATTTT.

V usage is TRBV27 and J usage is TRBJ2-7; 7 nucleotides align to TRBD1. The CDR3 runs 13 residues. CDR1 and CDR2 from the germline V gene are MNHEY and SMNVEV (reference sequence). Trimming removed 2 bases from V and 2 bases from J; junction bases left unmatched: 0. The CDR3 DNA is TGTGCCAGCAGTTTACAGGGGGCCTACGAGCAGTACTTC. Protein product: CASSLQGAYEQYF.

This rearrangement joins TRBV9 to TRBJ2-3; D gene uncertain. This CDR3 comprises 13 residues. V shed 0 bases and J shed 5 bases, with 7 bases lying between them. In germline, CDR1 is SGDLS, CDR2 YYNGEE. The CDR3 protein is CASSVAWKDTQYF. As DNA, the CDR3 is TGTGCCAGCAGCGTAGCTTGGAAAGATACGCAGTATTTT. The full variable domain, in which reference TRBV9 and TRBJ2-3 provide the parts outside the CDR3, is DSGVTQTPKHLITATGQRVTLRCSPRSGDLSVYWYQQSLDQGLQFLIQYYNGEERAKGNILERFSAQQFPDLHSELNLSSLELGDSALYFCASSVAWKDTQYFGPGTRLTVL.

The rearrangement joins TRBV7-9 to TRBJ2-3; D remains unclear. Germline values: CDR1 SEHNR, CDR2 FQNEAQ (reference sequence). The CDR3 sequence is 17 residues long. Trimming cost V 2 bases and J 0 bases, with 15 bases left between them. The CDR3 DNA is TGTGCCAGCAGCTTATCCCACTATGGCGGAAGCACAGATACGCAGTATTTT. Translating it yields CASSLSHYGGSTDTQYF.

The J gene is TRBJ2-2, the V gene TRBV10-1; 7 bases align to TRBD1. Germline CDR1 is WNHNN and CDR2 is SYGVQD (reference sequence). CDR3 length equals 14 residues. V lost 8 bases and J lost 1; bases outside the gene matches: 4. The CDR3 here is CASRDRENTGELFF. CDR3 in DNA: TGCGCCAGCCGCGACAGGGAGAACACCGGGGAGCTGTTTTTT.

The CDR3 is CSVGASLYYEQYF. In DNA form, the CDR3 reads TGCAGCGTTGGAGCTTCCCTTTACTACGAGCAGTACTTC. The J gene is TRBJ2-7, the V gene TRBV29-1; D ambiguous. V dropped 4 bases and J dropped 3 bases, with 13 bases sitting between them. This CDR3 has 13 residues. Germline V gives CDR1 SQVTM, CDR2 ANQGSEA.

This rearrangement joins TRBV11-3 to TRBJ2-5; the D gene is possibly TRBD2 (6 bases). V was cut by 3 bases and J by 5 bases, with 10 bases left in between. The CDR3 spans 13 residues. Germline-derived CDR1 and CDR2 are SGHNT and YENEEA. The CDR3 protein is CASSFRERETQYF. CDR3 sequence (DNA): TGTGCCAGCAGCTTCCGGGAGAGGGAGACCCAGTACTTC.

This clone was found a few times. The J gene is TRBJ2-7, the V gene TRBV27, with 8 nucleotides matching TRBD2. The CDR3 spans 15 residues. Germline CDR1 and CDR2: MNHEY and SMNVEV (reference sequence). The trim removed 3 bases at V and 5 bases at J, leaving 9 bases unmatched. The CDR3 region has the DNA TGTGCCAGCAGTTTGGGAAGCGGGAGCATCCACGAGCAGTACTTC. Translating gives CASSLGSGSIHEQYF.

About this clone: A read error may produce the germline difference seen at one junction end. The genes are TRBV6-5 and TRBJ1-2, with D perhaps matching TRBD1 (5 bases). The CDR3 is 15 residues long. Germline-derived CDR1 and CDR2 are MNHEY and SVGAGI. CDR3 bases: TGTGCCAGCAGCCCGGACACCCGACTTAACTATGGCTACATCTTC. The encoded protein is CASSPDTRLNYGYIF.

The chain has TRBV6-1 and TRBJ1-3; D remains unclear. The CDR3 loop spans 15 amino acids. V lost 0 bases and J lost 4, with 10 bases in between. Per germline, CDR1 MNHNS and CDR2 SASEGT. The CDR3 region is CASSEAPEAGNTIYF. The CDR3 DNA sequence: TGTGCCAGCAGTGAAGCGCCTGAGGCCGGAAACACCATATATTTT.

This clone appeared a single time. The chain uses TRBV7-2 and TRBJ2-3, with D possibly TRBD1 on 6 matching bases. Germline V gene data show CDR1 as SGHTA and CDR2 as FQGNSA. The V gene lost 5 bases and the J gene lost 3 bases, with 15 bases spanning the gap. The CDR3 is made up of 15 amino acids. The CDR3 coding sequence is TGTGCCAGCAGCCTAGGGGGTTTGGGTACAGATACGCAGTATTTT. It specifies CASSLGGLGTDTQYF.

This chain uses TRBV7-2 with TRBJ1-1, with TRBD1 as a possible D gene (5 bases). Trimming took 4 bases from V and 1 from J, leaving 16 bases between them. The CDR3 covers 16 residues. Germline CDR1 is SGHTA and CDR2 is FQGNSA. The CDR3 nucleotides are TGTGCCAGCAGCTGGGGCGAGGGCTTAGGGAACACTGAAGCTTTCTTT. Translating gives CASSWGEGLGNTEAFF.

V is TRBV4-1 and J is TRBJ2-7; the D gene could be TRBD1 or TRBD2 (7 bases each). V lost 4 bases and J lost 4, with 23 bases in between. The CDR3 contains 17 residues. Per the germline V gene, CDR1 is MGHRA and CDR2 is YSYEKL. CDR3 protein: CASSPRGGGSEDYEQYF. The CDR3 nucleotides are TGCGCCAGCAGCCCCAGGGGGGGAGGGTCGGAAGATTACGAGCAGTACTTC.

The chain recombines TRBV30 with TRBJ2-2; D ambiguous. CDR1 GTSNPN and CDR2 SVGIG come from the germline V gene (reference sequence). CDR3 length: 14 residues. Trimming removed 3 bases from V and 0 bases from J, with 8 bases in between. CDR3 loop: CAWRPDTNTGELFF. The CDR3 DNA is TGTGCCTGGAGACCCGACACGAACACCGGGGAGCTGTTTTTT.

The chain couples TRBV11-2 to TRBJ2-3; 8 bases are shared with TRBD1. The CDR3 runs to 14 residues. Germline V lookup: CDR1 SGHAT, CDR2 FQNNGV. V was pared by 4 bases and J by 2 bases, with 2 bases of the junction left unmatched. The CDR3 coding sequence is TGTGCCAGCAGCTCGGGACAGGCCACAGATACGCAGTATTTT. It encodes CASSSGQATDTQYF.

The chain employs TRBV6-5 and TRBJ1-1, with D possibly TRBD1 on 6 matching bases. V lost 6 bases and J 6 bases, leaving 20 bases between the germline ends. This CDR3 has 15 residues. Per germline, CDR1 MNHEY and CDR2 SVGAGI. The CDR3 bases are TGTGCCAGCAGACGCGCCCCAGGGGTCGTTTCTGAAGCTTTCTTT. This codes for CASRRAPGVVSEAFF.

This rearrangement joins TRBV9 to TRBJ1-6, with D unclear. V was pared by 3 bases and J by 0 bases, with 4 bases between. CDR1 SGDLS and CDR2 YYNGEE come from the germline V gene. This CDR3 region has 14 residues. For the CDR3, the DNA is TGTGCCAGCAGCGGAAGCTCCTATAATTCACCCCTCCACTTT. Its protein product is CASSGSSYNSPLHF.

The chain links TRBV9 to TRBJ1-4, with D unresolved. V lost 1 base and J lost 0, with 7 bases in between. This CDR3 region has 15 residues. Germline CDR1 SGDLS, CDR2 YYNGEE. Here the CDR3 reads CASSVSGATNEKLFF. The CDR3 region has the DNA TGTGCCAGCAGCGTAAGCGGTGCAACTAATGAAAAACTGTTTTTT.

This clone has a handful of counts. This rearrangement joins TRBV5-4 to TRBJ2-7, with 7 bases identical to TRBD2. The CDR3 totals 17 residues. Germline V gives CDR1 SGHNT, CDR2 YYREEE (reference sequence). V lost 2 bases to trimming and J lost 3 bases; unmatched junction nucleotides: 14. The CDR3 DNA follows: TGTGCCAGCAGCTTAATTGCAGGGAGGGAGATCGGCTACGAGCAGTACTTC. It yields the protein CASSLIAGREIGYEQYF.

The chain employs TRBV25-1 and TRBJ1-1; tentatively, D is TRBD1 (5 bases). Trimming removed 6 bases at V and 5 bases at J, with 7 bases between. Germline CDR1 reads MGHDK; CDR2 reads SYGVNS. The CDR3 is made up of 11 amino acids. The CDR3 sequence is CASRGGTEAFF. The DNA of the CDR3 is TGTGCCAGCAGGGGGGGTACTGAAGCTTTCTTT. The whole variable domain, remainder taken from reference TRBV25-1 and TRBJ1-1, is EADIYQTPRYLVIGTGKKITLECSQTMGHDKMYWYQQDPGMELHLIHYSYGVNSTEKGDLSSESTVSRIRTEHFPLTLESARPSHTSQYLCASRGGTEAFFGQGTRLTVV.